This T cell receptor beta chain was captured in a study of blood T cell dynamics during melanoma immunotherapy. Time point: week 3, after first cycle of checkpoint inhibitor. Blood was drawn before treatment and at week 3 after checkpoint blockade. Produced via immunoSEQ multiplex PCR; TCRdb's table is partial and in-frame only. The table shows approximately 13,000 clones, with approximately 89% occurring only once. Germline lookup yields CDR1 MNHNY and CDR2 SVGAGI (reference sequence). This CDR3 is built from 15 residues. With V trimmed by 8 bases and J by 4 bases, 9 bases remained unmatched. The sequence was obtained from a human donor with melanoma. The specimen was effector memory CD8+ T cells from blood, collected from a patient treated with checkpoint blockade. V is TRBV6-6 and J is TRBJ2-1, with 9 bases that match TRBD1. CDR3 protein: CASASGTGYYNEQFF. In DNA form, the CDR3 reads TGTGCCAGCGCATCCGGGACAGGGTATTACAATGAGCAGTTCTTC.